The T cell receptor (beta chain) described here comes from a study of blood T cell repertoires in COVID-19. Turning to the study itself: PBMCs, B-cell-depleted T cells, or T cells were the source of the cDNA or gDNA that made up the material.

The germline CDR1 and CDR2 sequences are SEHNR and FQNEAQ (reference sequence). This CDR3 comprises 15 residues. The V end lost 5 bases, the J end lost 0 bases, and 10 bases lay between the germline ends. TCRdb's copy holds only in-frame clones and misses some; the assay was immunoSEQ multiplex PCR. In the table there are about 74,000 clones, around 88% of which are singletons. The receptor comes from an elderly woman with active or convalescent COVID-19. The gene calls are TRBV7-9 and TRBJ2-2, with D tentatively TRBD1 (6 bases). Specimen: peripheral blood. The chain's CDR3 is CASSRQESNTGELFF. For the CDR3, the DNA is TGTGCCAGCAGCCGACAGGAATCGAACACCGGGGAGCTGTTTTTT.